The 4 T cell receptor beta chains below all came from one sample that was sequenced in a study of CD8 T cells in ankylosing spondylitis. Study results and limitations: The study identified a TCR beta motif of several highly homologous variants that appeared characteristic of ankylosing spondylitis blood.

TCRdb analysed the 5' RACE reads with MiXCR anew, one entry per CDR3 protein. The sample comprises some 800,000 distinct CDR3 sequences, 10% to 15% of which are singletons, and roughly 0.51% rests with the top ten. The antigens these receptors bind are not known. The sequenced material came from blood, either unsorted or a sorted T cell fraction (not recorded which). The receptor source for this set is a male donor with ankylosing spondylitis.

This clonotype was observed a handful of times. The CDR3 bases are TGTGCCAGCAGCTCCCACACAGGGAACACTGAAGCTTTCTTT. Protein: CASSSHTGNTEAFF. The chain recombines TRBV7-9 with TRBJ1-1, with D perhaps TRBD1 (5 bases). The germline gives CDR1 SEHNR, CDR2 FQNEAQ (reference sequence). V lost 4 bases, J lost 1 base, and 10 bases lay in between. The CDR3 is made up of 14 amino acids.

The J gene is TRBJ2-7, the V gene TRBV20-1; D might be TRBD2 (7 bases). V shed 7 bases and J shed 2 bases, with 9 bases lying between them. The germline V gene has CDR1 DFQATT and CDR2 SNEGSKA (reference sequence). The CDR3 has 11 residues. CDR3 in amino acids: CSGGGPYEQYF. The CDR3 DNA is TGCAGTGGCGGGGGCCCCTACGAGCAGTACTTC.

This clonotype was counted between two and nine times. CDR3 residues: CSAANSGGHYEQYF. In DNA form, the CDR3 reads TGCAGTGCAGCGAATAGCGGGGGTCACTACGAGCAGTACTTC. This sequence joins TRBV20-1 and TRBJ2-7; TRBD2 matches at 9 bases. This CDR3 has 14 residues. The junction had 9 bases not matched to a gene; V was cut back by 6 bases and J by 3 bases. CDR1 and CDR2 (germline): DFQATT, SNEGSKA (reference sequence).

This clonotype was seen repeatedly, ten times or more. This CDR3 is CASGISRGYETGELFF. The CDR3 DNA is TGTGCTAGTGGTATCTCCAGGGGATACGAGACCGGGGAGCTGTTTTTT. J is TRBJ2-2 and V is TRBV12-5, with D possibly matching TRBD1 (6 bases). The germline gives CDR1 LGHNT, CDR2 FRNRAP. V was cut by 5 bases and J by 5 bases, with 18 bases left in between. This CDR3 region has 16 residues.